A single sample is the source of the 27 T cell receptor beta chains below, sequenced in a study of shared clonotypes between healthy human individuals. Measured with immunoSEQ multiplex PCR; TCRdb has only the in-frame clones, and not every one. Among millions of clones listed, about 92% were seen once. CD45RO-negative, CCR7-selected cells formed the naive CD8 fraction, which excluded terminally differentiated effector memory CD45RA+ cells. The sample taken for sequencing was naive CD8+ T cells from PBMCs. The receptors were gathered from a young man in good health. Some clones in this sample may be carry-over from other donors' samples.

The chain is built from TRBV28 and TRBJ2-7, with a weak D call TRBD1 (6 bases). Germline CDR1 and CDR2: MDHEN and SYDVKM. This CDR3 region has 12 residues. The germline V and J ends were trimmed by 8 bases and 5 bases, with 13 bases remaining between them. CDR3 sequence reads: CASDTRGDEQYF. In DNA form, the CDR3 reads TGTGCCAGCGACACCAGGGGCGACGAGCAGTACTTC.

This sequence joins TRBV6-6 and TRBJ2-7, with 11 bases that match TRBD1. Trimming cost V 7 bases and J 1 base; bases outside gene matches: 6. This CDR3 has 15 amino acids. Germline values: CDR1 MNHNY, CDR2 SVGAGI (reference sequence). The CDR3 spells CASTQGQGVSYEQYF. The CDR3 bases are TGTGCCAGCACCCAGGGACAGGGGGTGTCCTACGAGCAGTACTTC.

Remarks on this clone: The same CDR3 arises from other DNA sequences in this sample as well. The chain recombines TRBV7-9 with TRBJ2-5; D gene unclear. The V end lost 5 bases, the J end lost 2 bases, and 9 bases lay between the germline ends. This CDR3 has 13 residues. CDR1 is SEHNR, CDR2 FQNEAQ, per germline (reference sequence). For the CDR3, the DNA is TGTGCCAGCAGCCCGATCCTTCAAGAGACCCAGTACTTC. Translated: CASSPILQETQYF.

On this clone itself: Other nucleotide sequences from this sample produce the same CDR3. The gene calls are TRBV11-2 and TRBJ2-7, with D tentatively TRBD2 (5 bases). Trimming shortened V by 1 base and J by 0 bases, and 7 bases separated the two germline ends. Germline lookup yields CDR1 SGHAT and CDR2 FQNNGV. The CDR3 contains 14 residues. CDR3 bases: TGTGCCAGCAGCTTAGGTGGGAGCTCCTACGAGCAGTACTTC. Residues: CASSLGGSSYEQYF.

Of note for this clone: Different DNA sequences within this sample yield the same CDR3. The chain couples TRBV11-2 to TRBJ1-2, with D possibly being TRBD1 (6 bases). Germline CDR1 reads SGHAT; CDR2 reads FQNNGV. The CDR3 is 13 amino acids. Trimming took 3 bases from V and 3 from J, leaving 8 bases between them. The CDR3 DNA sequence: TGTGCCAGCAGCTTGGGGGGCGACTATGGCTACACCTTC. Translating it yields CASSLGGDYGYTF.

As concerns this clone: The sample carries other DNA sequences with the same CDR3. In DNA, the CDR3 is TGTGCCAGCAGTGAATTCTCGAACACCGGGGAGCTGTTTTTT. Protein: CASSEFSNTGELFF. J is TRBJ2-2 and V is TRBV2; no clear D. The CDR3 has 14 amino acids. Trimming cost V 2 bases and J 0 bases, with 4 bases left between them. The germline gives CDR1 SNHLY, CDR2 FYNNEI.

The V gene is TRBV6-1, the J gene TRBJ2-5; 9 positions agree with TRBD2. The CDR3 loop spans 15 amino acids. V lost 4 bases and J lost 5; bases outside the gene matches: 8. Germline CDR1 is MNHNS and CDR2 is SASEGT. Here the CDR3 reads CASSGAGGPYETQYF. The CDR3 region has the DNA TGTGCCAGCAGTGGGGCGGGAGGGCCGTATGAGACCCAGTACTTC.

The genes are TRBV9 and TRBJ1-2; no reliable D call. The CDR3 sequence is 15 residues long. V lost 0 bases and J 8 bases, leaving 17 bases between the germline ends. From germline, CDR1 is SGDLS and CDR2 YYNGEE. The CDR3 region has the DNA TGTGCCAGCAGCGTAGCGGTGGCAGACCGTCGAGGCTACACCTTC. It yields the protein CASSVAVADRRGYTF.

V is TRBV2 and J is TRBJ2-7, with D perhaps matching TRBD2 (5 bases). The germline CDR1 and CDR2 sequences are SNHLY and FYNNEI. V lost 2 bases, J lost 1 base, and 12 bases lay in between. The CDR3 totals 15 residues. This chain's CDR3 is CASSERSGNSYEQYF. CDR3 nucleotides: TGTGCCAGCAGTGAACGAAGCGGTAATTCCTACGAGCAGTACTTC.

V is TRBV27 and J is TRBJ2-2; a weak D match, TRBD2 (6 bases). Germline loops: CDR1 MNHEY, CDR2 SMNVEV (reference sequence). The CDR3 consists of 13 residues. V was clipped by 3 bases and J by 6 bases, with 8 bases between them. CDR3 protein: CASSFWEAGELFF. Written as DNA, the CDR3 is TGTGCCAGCAGTTTTTGGGAGGCCGGGGAGCTGTTTTTT.

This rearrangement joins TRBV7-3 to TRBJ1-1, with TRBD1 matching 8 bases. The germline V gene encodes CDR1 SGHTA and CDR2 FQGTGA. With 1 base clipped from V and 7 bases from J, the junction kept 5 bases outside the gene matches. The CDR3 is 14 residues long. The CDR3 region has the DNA TGTGCCAGCAGCTTAATAGCCGGGACAGGTGAAGCTTTCTTT. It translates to CASSLIAGTGEAFF.

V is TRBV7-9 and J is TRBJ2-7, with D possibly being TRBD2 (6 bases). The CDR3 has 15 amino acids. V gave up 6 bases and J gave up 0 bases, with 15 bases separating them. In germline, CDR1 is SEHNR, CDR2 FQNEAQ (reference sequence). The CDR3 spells CASSSPGVVSYEQYF. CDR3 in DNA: TGTGCCAGCAGTTCACCGGGGGTCGTCTCCTACGAGCAGTACTTC.

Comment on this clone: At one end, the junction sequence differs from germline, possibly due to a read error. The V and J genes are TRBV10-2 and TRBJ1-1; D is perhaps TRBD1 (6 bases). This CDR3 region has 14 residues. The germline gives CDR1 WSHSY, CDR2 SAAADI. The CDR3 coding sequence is TGCGCCAGCACTGAGGGGGGCCCTAACACTGAAGCTTTCTTT. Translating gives CASTEGGPNTEAFF.

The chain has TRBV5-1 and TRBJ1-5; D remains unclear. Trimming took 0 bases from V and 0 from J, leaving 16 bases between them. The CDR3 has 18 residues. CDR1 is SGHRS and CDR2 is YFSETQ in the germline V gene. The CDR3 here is CASSLAPLSTPSNQPQHF. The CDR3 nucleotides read TGCGCCAGCAGCTTGGCCCCTTTGTCCACTCCTAGCAATCAGCCCCAGCATTTT.

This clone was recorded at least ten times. The CDR3: CASSPPVGFGQTQYF. CDR3 coding DNA: TGTGCCAGCTCACCACCAGTCGGGTTTGGGCAGACCCAGTACTTC. V is TRBV18 and J is TRBJ2-5, with no clear D. The CDR3 covers 15 residues. V was clipped by 0 bases and J by 6 bases, with 14 bases between them. Germline assignment: CDR1 KGHSH and CDR2 LQKENI.

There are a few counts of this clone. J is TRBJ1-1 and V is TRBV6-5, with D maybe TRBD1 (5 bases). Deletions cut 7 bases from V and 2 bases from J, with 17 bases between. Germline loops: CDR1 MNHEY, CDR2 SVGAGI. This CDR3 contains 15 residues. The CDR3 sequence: CASILSRGINTEAFF. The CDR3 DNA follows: TGTGCCAGCATCCTATCGCGGGGGATTAACACTGAAGCTTTCTTT.

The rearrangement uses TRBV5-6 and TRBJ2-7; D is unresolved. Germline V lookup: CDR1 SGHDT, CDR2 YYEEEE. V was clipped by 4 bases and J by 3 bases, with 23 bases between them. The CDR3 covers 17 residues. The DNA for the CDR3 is TGTGCCAGCAGCCGAGCATCCTTCTCGGGTATCCTCTACGAGCAGTACTTC. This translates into CASSRASFSGILYEQYF.

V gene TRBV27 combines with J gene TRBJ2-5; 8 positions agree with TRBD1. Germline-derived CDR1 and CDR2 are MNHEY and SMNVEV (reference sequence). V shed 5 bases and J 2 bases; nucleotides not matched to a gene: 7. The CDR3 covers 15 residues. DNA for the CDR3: TGTGCCAGCAGTATCGGCAGGGGGCGGCAAGAGACCCAGTACTTC. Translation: CASSIGRGRQETQYF.

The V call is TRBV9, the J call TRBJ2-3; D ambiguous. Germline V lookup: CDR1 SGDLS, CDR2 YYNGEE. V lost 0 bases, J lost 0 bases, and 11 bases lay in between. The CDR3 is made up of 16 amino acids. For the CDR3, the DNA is TGTGCCAGCAGCGTAGAGCAAGCCCCTAGCACAGATACGCAGTATTTT. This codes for CASSVEQAPSTDTQYF.

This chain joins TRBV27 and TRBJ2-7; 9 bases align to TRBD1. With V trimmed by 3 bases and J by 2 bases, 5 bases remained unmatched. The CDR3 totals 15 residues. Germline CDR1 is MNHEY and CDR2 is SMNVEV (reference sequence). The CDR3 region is CASSLGQGSPYEQYF. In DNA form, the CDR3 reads TGTGCCAGCAGTTTGGGACAGGGATCTCCCTACGAGCAGTACTTC.

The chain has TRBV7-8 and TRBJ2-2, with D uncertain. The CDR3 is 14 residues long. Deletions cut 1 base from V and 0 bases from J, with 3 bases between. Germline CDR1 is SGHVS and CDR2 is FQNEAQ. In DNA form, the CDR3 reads TGTGCCAGCAGCTTAGAGGCGAACACCGGGGAGCTGTTTTTT. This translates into CASSLEANTGELFF.

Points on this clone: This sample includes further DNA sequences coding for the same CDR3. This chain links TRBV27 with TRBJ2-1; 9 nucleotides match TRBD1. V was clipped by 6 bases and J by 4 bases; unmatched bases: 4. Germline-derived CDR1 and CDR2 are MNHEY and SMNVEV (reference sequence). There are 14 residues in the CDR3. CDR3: CASSYGTGYNEQFF. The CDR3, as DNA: TGTGCCAGCAGCTACGGGACAGGGTACAATGAGCAGTTCTTC.

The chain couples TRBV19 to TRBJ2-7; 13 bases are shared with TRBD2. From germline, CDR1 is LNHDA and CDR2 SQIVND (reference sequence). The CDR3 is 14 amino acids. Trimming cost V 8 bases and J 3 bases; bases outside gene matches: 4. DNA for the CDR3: TGTGCCAGTGGAGGGACTAGCGGGATCTACGAGCAGTACTTC. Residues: CASGGTSGIYEQYF.

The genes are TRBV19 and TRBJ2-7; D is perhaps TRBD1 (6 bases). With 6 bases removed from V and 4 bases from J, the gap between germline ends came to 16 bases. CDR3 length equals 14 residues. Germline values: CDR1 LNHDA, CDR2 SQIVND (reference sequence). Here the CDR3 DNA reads TGTGCCAGTAGGACTACAGGGTATGGTTACGAGCAGTACTTC. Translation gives CASRTTGYGYEQYF. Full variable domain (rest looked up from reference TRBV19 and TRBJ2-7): DGGITQSPKYLFRKEGQNVTLSCEQNLNHDAMYWYRQDPGQGLRLIYYSQIVNDFQKGDIAEGYSVSREKKESFPLTVTSAQKNPTAFYLCASRTTGYGYEQYFGPGTRLTVT.

The CDR3 DNA sequence: TGTGCCAGCAGCTTCAGAGCCAGGGGAAATCAGCCCCAGCATTTT. Translated: CASSFRARGNQPQHF. The V call is TRBV5-8, the J call TRBJ1-5; possibly TRBD1 for D (6 bases). Germline CDR1 reads SGHTS; CDR2 reads YDEGEE. This CDR3 comprises 15 residues. V was trimmed by 2 bases and J by 4 bases, leaving 13 bases between them.

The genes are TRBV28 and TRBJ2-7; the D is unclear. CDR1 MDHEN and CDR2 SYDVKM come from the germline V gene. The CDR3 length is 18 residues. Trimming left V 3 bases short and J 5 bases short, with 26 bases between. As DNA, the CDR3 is TGTGCCAGCAGTTTCAGGCGGCCCCGAGATAGACGACGGGACGAGCAGTACTTC. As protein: CASSFRRPRDRRRDEQYF.

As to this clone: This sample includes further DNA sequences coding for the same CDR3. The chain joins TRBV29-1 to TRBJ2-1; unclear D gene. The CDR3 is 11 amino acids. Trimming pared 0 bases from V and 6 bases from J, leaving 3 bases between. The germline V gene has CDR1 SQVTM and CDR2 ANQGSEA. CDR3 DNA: TGCAGCGTTGAAGATTCCAATGAGCAGTTCTTC. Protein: CSVEDSNEQFF.